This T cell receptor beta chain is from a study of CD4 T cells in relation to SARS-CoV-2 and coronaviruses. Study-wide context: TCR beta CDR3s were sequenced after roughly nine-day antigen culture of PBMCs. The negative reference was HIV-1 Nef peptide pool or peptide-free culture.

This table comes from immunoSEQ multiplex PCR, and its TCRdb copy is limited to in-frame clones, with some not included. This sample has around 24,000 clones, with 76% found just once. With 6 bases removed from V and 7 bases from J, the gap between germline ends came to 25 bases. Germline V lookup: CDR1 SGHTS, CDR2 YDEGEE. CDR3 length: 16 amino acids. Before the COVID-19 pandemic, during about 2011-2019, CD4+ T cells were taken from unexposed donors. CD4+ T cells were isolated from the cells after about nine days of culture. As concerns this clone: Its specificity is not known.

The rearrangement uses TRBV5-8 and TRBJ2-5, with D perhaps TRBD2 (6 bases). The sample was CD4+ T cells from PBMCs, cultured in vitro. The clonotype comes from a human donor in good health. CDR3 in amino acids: CASTLERGVGGWTQYF. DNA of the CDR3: TGTGCCAGCACCCTCGAGCGAGGAGTGGGAGGTTGGACCCAGTACTTC.